This T cell receptor beta chain was recorded in a study of blood T cell repertoires in COVID-19. Germline assignment: CDR1 KGHDR and CDR2 SFDVKD. The CDR3 length is 14 residues. V lost 9 bases, J lost 0 bases, and 4 bases stayed unmatched. Profiled with immunoSEQ multiplex PCR; TCRdb holds only in-frame clones, not every one. The data contain nearly 25,000 clones, approximately 80% of them seen just once; the ten biggest clones take up over 2%. The material sequenced was peripheral blood. The receptor was isolated from a woman in her seventies with COVID-19, enrolled during active disease. This rearrangement joins TRBV24-1 to TRBJ2-1; 7 bases are shared with TRBD2. For the CDR3, the DNA is TGTGCCACCTCGCGGGAGAGCTCCTACAATGAGCAGTTCTTC. Protein product: CATSRESSYNEQFF.